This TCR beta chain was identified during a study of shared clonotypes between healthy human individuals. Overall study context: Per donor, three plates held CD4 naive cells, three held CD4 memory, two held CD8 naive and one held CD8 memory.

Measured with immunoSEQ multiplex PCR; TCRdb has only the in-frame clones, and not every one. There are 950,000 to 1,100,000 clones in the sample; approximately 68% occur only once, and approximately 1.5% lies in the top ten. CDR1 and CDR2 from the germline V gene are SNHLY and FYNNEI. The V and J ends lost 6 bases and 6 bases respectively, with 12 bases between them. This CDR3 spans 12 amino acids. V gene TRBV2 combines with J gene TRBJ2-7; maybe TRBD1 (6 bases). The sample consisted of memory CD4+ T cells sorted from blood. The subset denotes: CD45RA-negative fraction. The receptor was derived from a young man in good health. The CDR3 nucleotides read TGTGCCAGCAGGGACAGCTTGGCCGAGCAGTACTTC. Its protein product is CASRDSLAEQYF.